This entry concerns a single T cell receptor (beta chain). This entry is derived from a study of blood T cell repertoires in COVID-19. Study context: Both acute and convalescent COVID-19 samples were obtained from the United States, Italy and Spain. PBMCs, B-cell-depleted T cells, or T cells provided the cDNA or gDNA that made up the material.

Germline V lookup: CDR1 SNHLY, CDR2 FYNNEI. The CDR3 runs to 15 residues. The V end was cut by 4 bases, the J end by 0 bases, with 9 bases between. Produced via immunoSEQ multiplex PCR; TCRdb's table is partial and in-frame only. The table lists hundreds of thousands of clones, more than 75% of them singletons. Enrollment of patients from Seattle took place during active infection, with longitudinal follow-up. The V call is TRBV2, the J call TRBJ2-2; D gene uncertain. The sequence was collected from a woman over 75 with COVID-19, enrolled during active disease. Input material: peripheral blood. The CDR3 coding sequence is TGTGCCAGCAGTGCCTCTTCCGCGAACACCGGGGAGCTGTTTTTT. Its protein is CASSASSANTGELFF.